This T cell receptor (beta chain) came from a study of T cell responses to AZD1222 COVID-19 vaccine. The germline V and J ends were trimmed by 8 bases and 6 bases, with 13 bases remaining between them. Germline-derived CDR1 and CDR2 are LGHDT and YNNKEL (reference sequence). The CDR3 extends over 12 amino acids. TCRdb's copy holds only in-frame clones and misses some; the assay was immunoSEQ multiplex PCR. This table has around 130,000 clones, 86% appearing once. This clone is a singleton in its sample. The TCR was taken from an adult who received the AZD1222 COVID-19 vaccine. The sample was peripheral blood, taken 28 days after the second AZD1222 dose. The chain is built from TRBV3-1 (or the pseudogene TRBV3-2) and TRBJ1-1; no firm D call. For the CDR3, the DNA is TGTGCCAGCGGCTCCCTCGGGTCTGAAGCTTTCTTT. It encodes CASGSLGSEAFF.